Listed here are 8 T cell receptor beta chains from one sample, sequenced in a study of identical twins (dated by TCRdb to about 2016). The library was prepared using 5' RACE. Sequenced on an Illumina HiSeq 2000. Using fastp trimming at Q25 and MiXCR clonotype assembly, TCRdb reanalyzed the public sequencing data and kept in-frame beta chains. Rows with a matching CDR3 protein are joined into one entry that keeps the most common DNA and genes. Within this sample are about 240,000 distinct CDR3 sequences, with roughly a tenth of them counted one time only. The ten largest make up approximately 11% of the sample. Sample: memory T cells sorted from blood. Read against the paper, the sample's cell subset or site label means: CD45RO+ enriched T cells. These receptors were collected from a man in his fifties in good health.

This clonotype was recorded many times. The CDR3 is CAISVGLAGNQGTGELFF. CDR3 nucleotides: TGTGCCATCAGTGTCGGACTAGCGGGGAATCAGGGGACCGGGGAGCTGTTTTTT. The chain joins TRBV10-3 to TRBJ2-2, with TRBD2 identical over 12 bases. CDR3 length: 18 amino acids. Germline V gene data show CDR1 as ENHRY and CDR2 as SYGVKD. The V segment lost 4 bases and the J segment 5 bases; nucleotides outside the gene matches: 11.

This clonotype appeared many times. V gene TRBV11-1 combines with J gene TRBJ1-4; 9 bases align to TRBD1. V was clipped by 5 bases and J by 7 bases; unmatched bases: 20. Germline V CDR1 and CDR2: SGHAT, FQDESV (reference sequence). The CDR3 is 19 residues long. The CDR3 DNA reads as TGTGCCAGCAGCGCGGGGACCCGGGACAGGGCTTCAGAGAGTGAAAAACTGTTTTTT. It is translated as CASSAGTRDRASESEKLFF. The full variable domain, in which reference TRBV11-1 and TRBJ1-4 provide the parts outside the CDR3, is EAEVAQSPRYKITEKSQAVAFWCDPISGHATLYWYRQILGQGPELLVQFQDESVVDDSQLPKDRFSAERLKGVDSTLKIQPAELGDSAMYLCASSAGTRDRASESEKLFFGSGTQLSVL.

The rearrangement uses TRBV5-1 and TRBJ2-7, with TRBD2 matching over 10 bases. J was trimmed by 0 bases and V by 8 bases; bases with no gene match: 5. The CDR3 contains 14 residues. Looked up from germline, CDR1 is SGHRS and CDR2 is YFSETQ. Here the CDR3 DNA reads TGCGCCAGTAAGCTAGCGGGGGACTCCTACGAGCAGTACTTC. This translates into CASKLAGDSYEQYF.

There are a few counts of this clonotype. The rearrangement uses TRBV30 and TRBJ1-3; D is perhaps TRBD1 (5 bases). The V and J ends lost 5 bases and 2 bases respectively, with 10 bases between them. Germline CDR1 GTSNPN, CDR2 SVGIG (reference sequence). The CDR3 sequence is 13 residues long. The CDR3 is CAWADSAGNTIYF. The CDR3 DNA follows: TGTGCCTGGGCCGACAGCGCTGGAAACACCATATATTTT.

The table lists this clonotype with many counts. The V gene is TRBV18, the J gene TRBJ2-7; D is perhaps TRBD1 or TRBD2 (5 bases each). Germline loops: CDR1 KGHSH, CDR2 LQKENI. The CDR3 sequence is 13 residues long. Trimming took 3 bases from V and 1 from J, leaving 7 bases between them. This CDR3 reads CASSPGASYEQYF. CDR3 bases: TGTGCCAGCTCACCCGGGGCATCCTACGAGCAGTACTTC.

V gene TRBV12-3 or TRBV12-4 combines with J gene TRBJ2-1; TRBD2 agrees at 8 bases. The trim removed 3 bases at V and 8 bases at J, leaving 12 bases unmatched. The CDR3 spans 16 residues. The CDR3 DNA reads as TGTGCCAGCAGTTTTTTTACGGGGGGGCTCGGCGATGAGCAGTTCTTC. It codes for CASSFFTGGLGDEQFF.

By sample fraction, this clonotype is medium-sized. The rearrangement uses TRBV4-2 and TRBJ2-5; 7 bases agree with TRBD1. The CDR3 runs to 15 residues. Germline V lookup: CDR1 LGHNA, CDR2 YNFKEQ. V lost 0 bases and J lost 2; bases outside the gene matches: 3. The CDR3 reads CASSQEGTDQETQYF. CDR3 nucleotide sequence: TGTGCCAGCAGCCAAGAGGGGACAGATCAAGAGACCCAGTACTTC.

The chain uses TRBV7-6 and TRBJ1-5, with D possibly matching TRBD1 (6 bases). Germline V gives CDR1 SGHVS, CDR2 FNYEAQ. V was clipped by 5 bases and J by 0 bases, with 11 bases between them. CDR3 size: 15 residues. DNA of the CDR3: TGTGCCAGCAGCCGGACAGCAAATAGCAATCAGCCCCAGCATTTT. It yields the protein CASSRTANSNQPQHF.